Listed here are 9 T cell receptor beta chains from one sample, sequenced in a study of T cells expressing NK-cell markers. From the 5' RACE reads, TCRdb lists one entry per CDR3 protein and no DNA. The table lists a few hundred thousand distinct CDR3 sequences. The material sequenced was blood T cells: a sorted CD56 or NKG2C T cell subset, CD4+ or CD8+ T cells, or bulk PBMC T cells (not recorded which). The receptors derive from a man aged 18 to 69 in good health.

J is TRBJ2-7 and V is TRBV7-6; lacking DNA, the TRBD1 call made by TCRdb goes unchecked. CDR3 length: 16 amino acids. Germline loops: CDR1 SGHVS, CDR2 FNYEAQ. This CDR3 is CASSLEGGQGQYEQYF.

CDR3 sequence reads: CTSSVFTIYEQYF. The chain recombines TRBV1 with TRBJ2-7. TRBV1 represents a pseudogene. The CDR3 is made up of 13 amino acids.

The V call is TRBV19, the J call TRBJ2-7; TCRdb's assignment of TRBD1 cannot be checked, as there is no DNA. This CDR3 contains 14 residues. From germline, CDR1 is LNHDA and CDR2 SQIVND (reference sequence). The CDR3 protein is CASSIPGVTYEQYF.

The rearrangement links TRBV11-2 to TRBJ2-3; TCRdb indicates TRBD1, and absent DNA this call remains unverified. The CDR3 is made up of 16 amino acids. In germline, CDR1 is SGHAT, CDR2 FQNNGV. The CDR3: CASSPRRGGFLSTQYF.

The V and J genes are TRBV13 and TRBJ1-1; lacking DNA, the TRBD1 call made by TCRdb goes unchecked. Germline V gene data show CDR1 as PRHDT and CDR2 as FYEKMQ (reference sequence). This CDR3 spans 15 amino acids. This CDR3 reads CASSLAAGRDTEAFF.

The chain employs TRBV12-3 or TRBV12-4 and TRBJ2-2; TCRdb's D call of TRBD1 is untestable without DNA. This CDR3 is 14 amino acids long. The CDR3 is CASNRQGVNGELFF.

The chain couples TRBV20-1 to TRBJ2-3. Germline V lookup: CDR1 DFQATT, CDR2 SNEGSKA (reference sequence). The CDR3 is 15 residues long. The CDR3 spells CSARDRGERPNTQYF.

Here the CDR3 reads CSARITGTATEAFF. J is TRBJ1-1 and V is TRBV20-1; TCRdb outputs TRBD1, but without DNA this stays unchecked. Germline assignment: CDR1 DFQATT and CDR2 SNEGSKA (reference sequence). CDR3 length: 14 amino acids.

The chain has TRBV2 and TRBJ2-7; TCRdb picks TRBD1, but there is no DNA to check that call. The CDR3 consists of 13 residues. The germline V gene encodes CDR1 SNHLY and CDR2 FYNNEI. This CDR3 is CASGTGFVYEQYF.